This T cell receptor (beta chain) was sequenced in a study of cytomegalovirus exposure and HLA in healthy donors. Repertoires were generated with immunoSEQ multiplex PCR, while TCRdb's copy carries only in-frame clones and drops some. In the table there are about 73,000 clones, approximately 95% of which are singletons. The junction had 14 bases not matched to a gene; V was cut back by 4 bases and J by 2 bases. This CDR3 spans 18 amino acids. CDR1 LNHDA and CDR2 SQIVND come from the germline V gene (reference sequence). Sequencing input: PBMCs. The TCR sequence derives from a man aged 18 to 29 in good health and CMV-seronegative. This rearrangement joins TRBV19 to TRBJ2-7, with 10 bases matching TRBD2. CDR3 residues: CASSTQPRTSGVPYEQYF. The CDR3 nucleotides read TGTGCCAGTAGTACCCAACCGAGGACTAGCGGTGTCCCCTACGAGCAGTACTTC.